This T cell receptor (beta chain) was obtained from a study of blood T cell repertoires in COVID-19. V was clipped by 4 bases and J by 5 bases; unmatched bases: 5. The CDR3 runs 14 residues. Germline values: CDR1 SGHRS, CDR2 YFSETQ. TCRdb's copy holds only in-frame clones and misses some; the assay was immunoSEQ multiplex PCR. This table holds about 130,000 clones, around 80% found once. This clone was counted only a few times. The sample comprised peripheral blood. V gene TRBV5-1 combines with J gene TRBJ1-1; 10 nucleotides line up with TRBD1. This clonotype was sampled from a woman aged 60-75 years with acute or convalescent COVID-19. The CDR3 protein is CASSGRDRGTEAFF. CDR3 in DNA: TGCGCCAGCAGCGGCCGGGACAGGGGTACTGAAGCTTTCTTT.